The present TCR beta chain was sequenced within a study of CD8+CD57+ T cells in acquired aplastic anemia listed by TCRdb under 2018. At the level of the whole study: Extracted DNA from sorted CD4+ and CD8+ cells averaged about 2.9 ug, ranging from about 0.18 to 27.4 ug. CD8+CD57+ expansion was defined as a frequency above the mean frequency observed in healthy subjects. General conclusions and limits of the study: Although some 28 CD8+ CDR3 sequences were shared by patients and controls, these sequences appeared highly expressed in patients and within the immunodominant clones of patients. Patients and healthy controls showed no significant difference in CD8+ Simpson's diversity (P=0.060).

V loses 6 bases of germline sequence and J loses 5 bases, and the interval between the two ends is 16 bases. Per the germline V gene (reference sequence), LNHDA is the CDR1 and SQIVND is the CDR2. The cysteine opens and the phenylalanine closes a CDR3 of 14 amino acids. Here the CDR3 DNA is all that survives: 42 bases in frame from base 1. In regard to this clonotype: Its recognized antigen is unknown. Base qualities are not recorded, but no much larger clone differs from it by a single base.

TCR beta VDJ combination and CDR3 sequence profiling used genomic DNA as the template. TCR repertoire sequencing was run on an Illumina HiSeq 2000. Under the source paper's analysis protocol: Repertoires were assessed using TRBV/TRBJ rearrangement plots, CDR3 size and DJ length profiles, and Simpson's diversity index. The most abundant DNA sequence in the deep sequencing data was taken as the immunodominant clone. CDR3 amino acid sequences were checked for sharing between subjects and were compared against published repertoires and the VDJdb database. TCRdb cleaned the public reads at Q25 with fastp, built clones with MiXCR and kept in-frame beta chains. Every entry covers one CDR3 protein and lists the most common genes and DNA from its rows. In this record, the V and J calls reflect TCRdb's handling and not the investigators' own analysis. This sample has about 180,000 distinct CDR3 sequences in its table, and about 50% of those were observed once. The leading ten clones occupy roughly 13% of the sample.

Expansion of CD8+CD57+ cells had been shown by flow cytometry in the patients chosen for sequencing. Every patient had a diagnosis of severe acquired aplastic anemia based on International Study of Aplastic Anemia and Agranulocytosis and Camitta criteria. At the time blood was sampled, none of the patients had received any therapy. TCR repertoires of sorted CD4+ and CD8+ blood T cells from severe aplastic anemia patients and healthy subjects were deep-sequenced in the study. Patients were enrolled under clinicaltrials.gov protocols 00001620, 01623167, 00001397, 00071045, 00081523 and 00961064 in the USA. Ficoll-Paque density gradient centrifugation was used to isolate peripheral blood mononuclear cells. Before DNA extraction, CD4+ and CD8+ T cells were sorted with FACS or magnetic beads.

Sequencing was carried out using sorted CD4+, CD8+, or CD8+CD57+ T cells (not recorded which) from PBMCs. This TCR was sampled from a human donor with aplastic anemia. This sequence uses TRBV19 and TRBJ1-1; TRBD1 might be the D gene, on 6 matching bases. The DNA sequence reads TGTGCCAGTAGCTTTGGGGGGCAAGAGACTGAAGCTTTCTTT. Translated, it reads CASSFGGQETEAFF.